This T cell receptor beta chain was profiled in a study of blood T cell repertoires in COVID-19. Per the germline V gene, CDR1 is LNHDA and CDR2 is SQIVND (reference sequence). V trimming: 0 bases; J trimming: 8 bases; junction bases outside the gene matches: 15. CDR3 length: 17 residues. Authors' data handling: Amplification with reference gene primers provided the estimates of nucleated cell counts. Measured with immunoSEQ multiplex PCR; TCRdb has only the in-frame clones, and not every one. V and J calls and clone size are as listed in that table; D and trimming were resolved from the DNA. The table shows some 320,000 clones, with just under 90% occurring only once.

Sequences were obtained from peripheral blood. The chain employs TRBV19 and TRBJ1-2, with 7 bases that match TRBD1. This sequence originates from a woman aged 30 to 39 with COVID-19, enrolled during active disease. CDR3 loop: CASSIDHLTRDRVGYTF. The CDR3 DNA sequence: TGTGCCAGTAGTATAGATCACCTGACGCGCGACAGGGTCGGCTACACCTTC.